The 2 T cell receptor beta chains below all came from one sample that was sequenced in a study of blood T cell repertoires in COVID-19. The repertoire was sequenced with immunoSEQ multiplex PCR; TCRdb's copy has only in-frame clones and lacks some. The sample lists roughly 86,000 clones; about 85% were seen once. Source material: peripheral blood. Every receptor here comes from a woman aged 70-85 years with acute or convalescent COVID-19.

The J gene is TRBJ1-2, the V gene TRBV18; no firm D call. V was cut by 1 base and J by 3 bases, with 12 bases left in between. This CDR3 spans 15 amino acids. Germline V gives CDR1 KGHSH, CDR2 LQKENI. CDR3 nucleotides: TGTGCCAGCTCACCACTGGCGGGGATCGACTATGGCTACACCTTC. This sequence encodes CASSPLAGIDYGYTF.

A few counts support this clone. The V gene is TRBV10-3, the J gene TRBJ1-2; a possible D gene is TRBD1 (6 bases). V lost 11 bases, J lost 12 bases, and 28 bases lay in between. The CDR3 is made up of 14 amino acids. Germline V CDR1 and CDR2: ENHRY, SYGVKD. The CDR3 nucleotides read TGTGCCTCAAGCCACCGGGACAAGCCTATGTTGAACACCTTC. The encoded protein is CASSHRDKPMLNTF.